This T cell receptor beta chain derives from a study of T-cell memory formation after mild COVID-19. From the 5' RACE reads, TCRdb called clonotypes with MiXCR, one entry per CDR3 protein. The sample carries about 390,000 distinct CDR3 sequences, 16% recorded once. As to this clonotype: Its antigen remains unidentified.

Trimming took 0 bases from V and 6 from J, leaving 14 bases between them. CDR3 length equals 15 residues. Germline assignment: CDR1 LNHDA and CDR2 SQIVND (reference sequence). Whole-study findings and limits: Balance between CD4 and CD8 was seen in clones contracting day 15 to 85, and a CD4+ lean was seen in later expanders. CM and EM subsets held most contracting CD4+ clones; EMRA held CD8+ ones. Cross-reactive memory appears to have joined, as suggested by some responding clones showing up in pre-infection memory.

The chain recombines TRBV19 with TRBJ1-1; D is unclear. The sequenced material came from PBMCs or a T cell subset sorted from them (not recorded which). The sequence was obtained from a man younger than 35 who had mild COVID-19 (a few samples of this study predate the infection). Cell type and time point are not known. DNA for the CDR3: TGTGCCAGTAGTATAGAGAAGGGCCTCCGCGCTGAAGCTTTCTTT. The encoded protein is CASSIEKGLRAEAFF. Complete variable domain (other parts from reference TRBV19 and TRBJ1-1): DGGITQSPKYLFRKEGQNVTLSCEQNLNHDAMYWYRQDPGQGLRLIYYSQIVNDFQKGDIAEGYSVSREKKESFPLTVTSAQKNPTAFYLCASSIEKGLRAEAFFGQGTRLTVV.